The 9 T cell receptor beta chains listed next were all sequenced from one sample in a study of early T cells in non-severe SARS-CoV-2 infection (dated by TCRdb to the early 2020s). Libraries were constructed by 5' RACE. TCRdb names NextSeq 500 as the instrument used. The raw public reads went through TCRdb reprocessing: fastp at Q25, MiXCR clone calling, in-frame beta chains kept. Every CDR3 protein is listed once, alongside the most common genes and DNA of its rows. The sample contains some 61,000 distinct CDR3 sequences, 13% of them found a single time. In total, the top ten clones hold 7.5% to 9% of the sample. Sequences were obtained from whole blood. The receptors derive from an adult who was a healthcare worker with PCR-confirmed SARS-CoV-2 infection or an uninfected control (not recorded which).

V usage is TRBV3-1 and J usage is TRBJ2-1, with D possibly TRBD2 on 6 matching bases. CDR1 and CDR2 from the germline V gene are LGHDT and YNNKEL (reference sequence). V shed 4 bases and J shed 0 bases, with 13 bases lying between them. The CDR3 is 16 residues long. CDR3 bases: TGTGCCAGCAGCCCCCTCGGGAGTTTCTCCTACAATGAGCAGTTCTTC. This encodes CASSPLGSFSYNEQFF.

This clonotype was counted a few times. The chain couples TRBV29-1 to TRBJ2-7; no reliable D call. This CDR3 spans 13 amino acids. The germline V and J ends were trimmed by 0 bases and 0 bases, with 6 bases remaining between them. Germline V lookup: CDR1 SQVTM, CDR2 ANQGSEA. As DNA, the CDR3 is TGCAGCGTTGAAGAAAGAACCTCCTACGAGCAGTACTTC. This translates into CSVEERTSYEQYF.

By proportion, this clonotype is large. This rearrangement joins TRBV12-3 or TRBV12-4 to TRBJ1-3; D ambiguous. Trimming shortened V by 6 bases and J by 0 bases, and 15 bases separated the two germline ends. This CDR3 is built from 16 residues. The CDR3 nucleotides are TGTGCCAGCAGAATACCCGGACGGTTCTCTGGAAACACCATATATTTT. Translation: CASRIPGRFSGNTIYF.

This clonotype has more than one count but fewer than ten. The chain couples TRBV29-1 to TRBJ1-1; possible D gene TRBD1, 5 bases. Trimming stripped 4 bases from V and 1 base from J, with 10 bases between. CDR3 length: 13 residues. From germline, CDR1 is SQVTM and CDR2 ANQGSEA. Written as DNA, the CDR3 is TGCAGCGTTGCTCACAGGACGAACACTGAAGCTTTCTTT. Translation: CSVAHRTNTEAFF.

This chain joins TRBV4-2 and TRBJ2-3; D possibly corresponds to TRBD2 (7 bases). Germline V gene sequence: CDR1 LGHNA, CDR2 YNFKEQ. Trimming cost V 3 bases and J 5 bases, with 18 bases left between them. This CDR3 contains 16 residues. This CDR3 reads CASSQALRGGEDTQYF. For the CDR3, the DNA is TGTGCCAGCAGCCAGGCTTTAAGGGGGGGCGAAGATACGCAGTATTTT.

This clonotype was seen ten or more times. The chain carries TRBV24-1 and TRBJ2-7; D unclear. Per germline, CDR1 KGHDR and CDR2 SFDVKD. The CDR3 has 12 amino acids. V lost 5 bases to trimming and J lost 4 bases, with 8 bases between them. The CDR3 region is CATSGHLYEQYF. CDR3 bases: TGTGCCACCAGTGGACACCTATACGAGCAGTACTTC.

CDR3 sequence (DNA): TGTGCCATCCGACTAGCGCGAGATACGCAGTATTTT. It codes for CAIRLARDTQYF. The V and J genes are TRBV7-9 and TRBJ2-3; 8 nucleotides align to TRBD2. Trimming removed 10 bases from V and 5 bases from J; junction bases left unmatched: 5. The germline gives CDR1 SEHNR, CDR2 FQNEAQ (reference sequence). CDR3 length equals 12 residues. Supplemented by reference TRBV7-9 and TRBJ2-3, the full variable domain reads DTGVSQNPRHKITKRGQNVTFRCDPISEHNRLYWYRQTLGQGPEFLTYFQNEAQLEKSRLLSDRFSAERPKGSFSTLEIQRTEQGDSAMYLCAIRLARDTQYFGPGTRLTVL.

This rearrangement joins TRBV19 to TRBJ2-3, with D possibly matching TRBD2 (5 bases). V lost 6 bases and J 2 bases, leaving 15 bases between the germline ends. Germline V gene sequence: CDR1 LNHDA, CDR2 SQIVND (reference sequence). CDR3 length: 15 residues. The CDR3 protein is CASRQTGVSTDTQYF. As DNA, the CDR3 is TGTGCCAGTAGACAAACCGGGGTATCCACAGATACGCAGTATTTT.

The chain is built from TRBV20-1 and TRBJ2-2, with 7 bases matching TRBD1. The CDR3 totals 14 residues. V shed 5 bases and J 2 bases; nucleotides not matched to a gene: 5. Germline V lookup: CDR1 DFQATT, CDR2 SNEGSKA (reference sequence). The DNA for the CDR3 is TGCAGTGCTGCGGACAGGCGCAACACCGGGGAGCTGTTTTTT. It encodes CSAADRRNTGELFF.